The sequence of this T cell receptor (beta chain) was determined in a study of identical twins. Germline CDR1 DFQATT, CDR2 SNEGSKA (reference sequence). The V gene end was trimmed by 0 bases and the J gene end by 4 bases; junction bases not matched to a gene: 21. The CDR3 is 21 amino acids. TCRdb recomputed calls from the 5' RACE reads with MiXCR, one row per CDR3 protein. Among roughly 720,000 distinct CDR3 sequences listed, roughly 18% were seen once. In its sample, this clonotype was seen a few times. These data also formed part of another study, on T cells expressing NK-cell markers. That paper adds: Among the eight sequenced donors, seven tested HCMV-seropositive and one tested seronegative.

What was sequenced was PBMCs. The sequence was collected from a woman aged 18-29 years in good health. The genes are TRBV20-1 and TRBJ2-1; TRBD2 aligns across 10 bases. The CDR3 spells CSARDYRAGSSGRAGYNEQFF. Here the CDR3 DNA reads TGCAGTGCTAGAGATTATCGGGCGGGGTCAAGCGGGAGGGCCGGATACAATGAGCAGTTCTTC.